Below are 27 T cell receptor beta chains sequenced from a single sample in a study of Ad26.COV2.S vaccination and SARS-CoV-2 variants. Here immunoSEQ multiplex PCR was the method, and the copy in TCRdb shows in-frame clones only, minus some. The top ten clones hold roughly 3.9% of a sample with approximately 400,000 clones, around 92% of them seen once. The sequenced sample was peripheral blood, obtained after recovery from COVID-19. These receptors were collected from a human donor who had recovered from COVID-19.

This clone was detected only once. CDR3 nucleotide sequence: TGTGCCAGTAGCGTCAGGGCTAGCTCTGGAAACACCATATATTTT. Its protein is CASSVRASSGNTIYF. The V and J genes are TRBV19 and TRBJ1-3, with D maybe TRBD1 (5 bases). CDR1 and CDR2 (germline): LNHDA, SQIVND (reference sequence). The V end was cut by 6 bases, the J end by 0 bases, with 12 bases between. The CDR3 has 15 amino acids.

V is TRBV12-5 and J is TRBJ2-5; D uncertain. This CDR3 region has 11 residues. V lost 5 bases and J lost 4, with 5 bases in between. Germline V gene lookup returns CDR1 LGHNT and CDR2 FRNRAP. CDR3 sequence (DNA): TGTGCTAGTGGTGCGATAGAGACCCAGTACTTC. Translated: CASGAIETQYF. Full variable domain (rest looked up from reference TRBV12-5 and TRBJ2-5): DARVTQTPRHKVTEMGQEVTMRCQPILGHNTVFWYRQTMMQGLELLAYFRNRAPLDDSGMPKDRFSAEMPDATLATLKIQPSEPRDSAVYFCASGAIETQYFGPGTRLLVL.

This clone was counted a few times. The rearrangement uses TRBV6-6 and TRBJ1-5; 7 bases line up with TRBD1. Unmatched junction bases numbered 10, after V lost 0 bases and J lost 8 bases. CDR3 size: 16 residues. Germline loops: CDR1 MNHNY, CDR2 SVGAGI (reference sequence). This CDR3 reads CASSYSRGGGAKPQHF. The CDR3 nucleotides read TGTGCCAGCAGTTACTCTCGGGGAGGGGGCGCGAAGCCCCAGCATTTT.

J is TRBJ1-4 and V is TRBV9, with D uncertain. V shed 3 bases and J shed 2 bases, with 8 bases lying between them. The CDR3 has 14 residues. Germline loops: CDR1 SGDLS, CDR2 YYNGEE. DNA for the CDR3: TGTGCCAGCAGCGCCTCGGGGACTAATGAAAAACTGTTTTTT. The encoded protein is CASSASGTNEKLFF.

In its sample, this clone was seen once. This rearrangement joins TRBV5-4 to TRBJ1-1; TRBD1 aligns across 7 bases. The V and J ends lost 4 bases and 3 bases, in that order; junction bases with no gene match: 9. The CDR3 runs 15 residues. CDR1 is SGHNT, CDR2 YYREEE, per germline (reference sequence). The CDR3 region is CASSIRLQGDTEAFF. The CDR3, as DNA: TGTGCCAGCAGCATCCGCCTTCAGGGGGACACTGAAGCTTTCTTT.

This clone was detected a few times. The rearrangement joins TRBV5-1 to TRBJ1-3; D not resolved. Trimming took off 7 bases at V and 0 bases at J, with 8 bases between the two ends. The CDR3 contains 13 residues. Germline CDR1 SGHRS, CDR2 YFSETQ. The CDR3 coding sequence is TGCGCCAGCCAGCTACACTCTGGAAACACCATATATTTT. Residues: CASQLHSGNTIYF.

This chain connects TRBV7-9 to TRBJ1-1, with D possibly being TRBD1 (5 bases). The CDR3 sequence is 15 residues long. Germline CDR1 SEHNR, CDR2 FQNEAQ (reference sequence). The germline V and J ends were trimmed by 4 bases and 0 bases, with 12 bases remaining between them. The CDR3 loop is CASSWRGRVNTEAFF. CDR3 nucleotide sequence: TGTGCCAGCAGCTGGAGGGGCAGGGTGAACACTGAAGCTTTCTTT.

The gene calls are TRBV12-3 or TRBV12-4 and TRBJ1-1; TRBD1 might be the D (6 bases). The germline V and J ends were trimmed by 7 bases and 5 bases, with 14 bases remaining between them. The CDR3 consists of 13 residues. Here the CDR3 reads CASNKQGRTEAFF. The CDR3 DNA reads TGTGCCAGCAATAAACAGGGAAGGACTGAAGCTTTCTTT.

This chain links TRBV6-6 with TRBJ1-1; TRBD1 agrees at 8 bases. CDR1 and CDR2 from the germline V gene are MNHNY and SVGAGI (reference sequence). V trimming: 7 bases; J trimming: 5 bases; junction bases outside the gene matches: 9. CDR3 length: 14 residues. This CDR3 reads CASTSRTGWTEAFF. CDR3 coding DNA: TGTGCCAGCACCTCCCGGACAGGGTGGACTGAAGCTTTCTTT.

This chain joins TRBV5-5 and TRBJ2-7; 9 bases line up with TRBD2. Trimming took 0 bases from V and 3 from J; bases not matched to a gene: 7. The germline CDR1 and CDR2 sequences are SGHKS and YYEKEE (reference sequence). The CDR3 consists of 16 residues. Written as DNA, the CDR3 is TGTGCCAGCAGCTTGGCAGTAGCGGGGGAATACTACGAGCAGTACTTC. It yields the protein CASSLAVAGEYYEQYF.

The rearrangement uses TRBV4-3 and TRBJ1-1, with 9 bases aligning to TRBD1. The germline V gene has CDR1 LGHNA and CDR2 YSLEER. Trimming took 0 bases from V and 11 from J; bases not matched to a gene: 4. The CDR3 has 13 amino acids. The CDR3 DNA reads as TGCGCCAGCAGCCAAGAACAGGGGGCGAGCGCTTTCTTT. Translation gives CASSQEQGASAFF.

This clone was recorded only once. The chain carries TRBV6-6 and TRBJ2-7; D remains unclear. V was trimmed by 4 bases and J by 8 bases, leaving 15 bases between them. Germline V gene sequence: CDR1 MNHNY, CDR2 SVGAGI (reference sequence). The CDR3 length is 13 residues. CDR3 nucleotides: TGTGCCAGCAGTTTCGTTGTTTCGTCCCAGCAGTACTTC. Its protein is CASSFVVSSQQYF.

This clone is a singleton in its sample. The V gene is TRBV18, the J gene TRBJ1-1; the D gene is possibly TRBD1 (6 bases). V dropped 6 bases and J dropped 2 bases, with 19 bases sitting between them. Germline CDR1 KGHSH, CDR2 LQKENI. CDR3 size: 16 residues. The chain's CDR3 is CASSNLQGGGNTEAFF. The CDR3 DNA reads TGTGCCAGCTCGAACCTACAGGGAGGGGGTAACACTGAAGCTTTCTTT.

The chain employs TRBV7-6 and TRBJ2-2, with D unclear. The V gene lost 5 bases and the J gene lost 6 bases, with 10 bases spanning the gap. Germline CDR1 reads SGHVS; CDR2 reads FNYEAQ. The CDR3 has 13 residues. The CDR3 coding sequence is TGTGCCAGCAGCGCCTCAAGGGCCGGGGAGCTGTTTTTT. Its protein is CASSASRAGELFF.

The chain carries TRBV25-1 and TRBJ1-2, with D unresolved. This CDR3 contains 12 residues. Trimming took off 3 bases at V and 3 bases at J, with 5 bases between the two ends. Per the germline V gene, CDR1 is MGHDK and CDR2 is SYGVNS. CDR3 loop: CASSDRDYGYTF. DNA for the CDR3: TGTGCCAGCAGTGACCGGGACTATGGCTACACCTTC.

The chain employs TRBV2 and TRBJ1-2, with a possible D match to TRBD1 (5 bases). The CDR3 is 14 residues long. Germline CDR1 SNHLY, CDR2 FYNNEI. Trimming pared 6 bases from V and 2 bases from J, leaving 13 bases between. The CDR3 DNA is TGTGCCAGCAGCTCTGAGGACATAAACTATGGCTACACCTTC. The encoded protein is CASSSEDINYGYTF.

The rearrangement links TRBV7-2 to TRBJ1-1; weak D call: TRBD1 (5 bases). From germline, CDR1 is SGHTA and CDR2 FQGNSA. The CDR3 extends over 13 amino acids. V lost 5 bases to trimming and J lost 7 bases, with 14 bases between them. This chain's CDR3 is CASSRDPGREAFF. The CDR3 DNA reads TGTGCCAGCAGCCGAGACCCGGGGCGTGAAGCTTTCTTT.

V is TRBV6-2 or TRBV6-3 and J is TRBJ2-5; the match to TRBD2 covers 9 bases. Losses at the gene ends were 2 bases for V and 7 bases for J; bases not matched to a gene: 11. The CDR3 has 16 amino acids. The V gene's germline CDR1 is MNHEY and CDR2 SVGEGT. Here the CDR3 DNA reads TGTGCCAGCAGTTACAAACTAGCGGGCCAGAGGGGGACCCAGTACTTC. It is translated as CASSYKLAGQRGTQYF.

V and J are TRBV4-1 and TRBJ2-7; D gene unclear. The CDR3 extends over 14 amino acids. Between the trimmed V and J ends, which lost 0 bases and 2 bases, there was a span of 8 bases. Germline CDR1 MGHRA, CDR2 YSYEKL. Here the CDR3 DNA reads TGCGCCAGCAGCCAAGATCCAGGCCCCTACGAGCAGTACTTC. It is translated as CASSQDPGPYEQYF.

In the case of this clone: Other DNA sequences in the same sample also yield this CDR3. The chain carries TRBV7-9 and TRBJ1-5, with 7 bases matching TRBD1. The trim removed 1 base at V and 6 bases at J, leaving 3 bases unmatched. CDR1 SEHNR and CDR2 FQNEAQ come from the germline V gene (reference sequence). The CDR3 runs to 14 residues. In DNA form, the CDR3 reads TGTGCCAGCAGCTTAGGCAGGGGGGGTCAGCCCCAGCATTTT. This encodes CASSLGRGGQPQHF.

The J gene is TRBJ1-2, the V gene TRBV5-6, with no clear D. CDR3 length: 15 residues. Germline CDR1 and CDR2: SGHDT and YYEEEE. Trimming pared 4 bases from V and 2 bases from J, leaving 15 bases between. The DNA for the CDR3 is TGTGCCAGCAGCCCCTCAACCGGACGGAACTATGGCTACACCTTC. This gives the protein CASSPSTGRNYGYTF. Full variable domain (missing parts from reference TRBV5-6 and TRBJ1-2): DAGVTQSPTHLIKTRGQQVTLRCSPKSGHDTVSWYQQALGQGPQFIFQYYEEEERQRGNFPDRFSGHQFPNYSSELNVNALLLGDSALYLCASSPSTGRNYGYTFGSGTRLTVV.

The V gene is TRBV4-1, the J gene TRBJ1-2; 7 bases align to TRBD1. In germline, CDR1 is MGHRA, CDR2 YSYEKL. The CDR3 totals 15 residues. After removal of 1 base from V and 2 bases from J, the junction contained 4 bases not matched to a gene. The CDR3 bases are TGCGCCAGCAGCCAAGGGACAGGTGCCAACTATGGCTACACCTTC. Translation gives CASSQGTGANYGYTF.

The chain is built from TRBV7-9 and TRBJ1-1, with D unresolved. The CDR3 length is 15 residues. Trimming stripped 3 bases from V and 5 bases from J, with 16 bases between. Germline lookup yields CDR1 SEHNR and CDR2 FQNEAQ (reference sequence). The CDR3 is CASSFGSAFSTEAFF. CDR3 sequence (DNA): TGTGCCAGCAGCTTTGGCTCCGCGTTTAGTACTGAAGCTTTCTTT.

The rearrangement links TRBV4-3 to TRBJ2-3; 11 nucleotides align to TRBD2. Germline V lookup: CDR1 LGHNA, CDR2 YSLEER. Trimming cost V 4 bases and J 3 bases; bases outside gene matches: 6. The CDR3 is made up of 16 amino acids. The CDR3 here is CASSLYSGGATDTQYF. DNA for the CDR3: TGCGCCAGCAGCCTTTATAGCGGGGGGGCAACAGATACGCAGTATTTT.

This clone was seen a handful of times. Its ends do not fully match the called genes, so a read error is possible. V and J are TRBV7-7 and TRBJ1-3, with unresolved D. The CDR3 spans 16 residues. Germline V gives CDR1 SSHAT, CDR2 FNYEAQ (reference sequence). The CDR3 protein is CASSLVPDRSGNTIYF. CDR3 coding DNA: TGTGCTAGCAGCTTAGTCCCAGACCGCTCTGGAAACACCATATATTTT.

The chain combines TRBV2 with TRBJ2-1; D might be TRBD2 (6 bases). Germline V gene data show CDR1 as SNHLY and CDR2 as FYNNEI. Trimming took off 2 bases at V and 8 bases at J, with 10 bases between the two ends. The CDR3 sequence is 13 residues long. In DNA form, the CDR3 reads TGTGCCAGCAGTGAATGGGAGGTCGATGAGCAGTTCTTC. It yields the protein CASSEWEVDEQFF.

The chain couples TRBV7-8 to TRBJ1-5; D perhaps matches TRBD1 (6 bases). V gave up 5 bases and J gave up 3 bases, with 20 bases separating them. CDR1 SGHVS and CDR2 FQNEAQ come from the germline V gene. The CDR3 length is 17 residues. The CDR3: CASSTYSQGTFNQPQHF. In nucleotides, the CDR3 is TGTGCCAGCAGCACTTATTCACAGGGAACTTTCAATCAGCCCCAGCATTTT.